The 24 T cell receptor beta chains given below trace back to one sample, sequenced in a study of cytomegalovirus exposure and HLA in healthy donors. Primers included in the PCR were 60 Vbeta and 13 Jbeta primers. Sequencing was performed with immunoSEQ multiplex PCR; in TCRdb, only in-frame clones are kept and a portion is missing. The sample consists of 85,000 to 110,000 clones, more than 65% of them appearing once. Sequencing was done on a sample of PBMCs. The receptors originated from a woman aged 18-29 years in good health and CMV-seropositive.

The chain employs TRBV7-2 and TRBJ2-3; 8 bases are a match to TRBD2. Germline V CDR1 and CDR2: SGHTA, FQGNSA. This CDR3 has 17 amino acids. V gave up 3 bases and J gave up 2 bases; unmatched junction bases: 10. Here the CDR3 DNA reads TGTGCCAGCAGCTTGGCAGTCCGGGGGGGCCCCACAGATACGCAGTATTTT. This encodes CASSLAVRGGPTDTQYF.

A single count supports this clone. The CDR3 sequence: CASRGGQGAILGYTF. CDR3 in DNA: TGTGCCAGCAGGGGCGGGCAGGGGGCGATTCTTGGCTACACCTTC. The chain links TRBV2 to TRBJ1-2; 8 bases match TRBD1. Germline loops: CDR1 SNHLY, CDR2 FYNNEI. V lost 6 bases to trimming and J lost 7 bases; unmatched junction nucleotides: 13. The CDR3 runs to 15 residues.

In this sample, this clone turned up a few times. The V call is TRBV2, the J call TRBJ2-2, with TRBD2 matching over 8 bases. CDR1 and CDR2 from the germline V gene are SNHLY and FYNNEI. This CDR3 has 17 amino acids. V was clipped by 2 bases and J by 0 bases; unmatched bases: 5. This CDR3 reads CASSELGLGTNTGELFF. CDR3 bases: TGTGCCAGCAGTGAATTGGGACTAGGAACGAACACCGGGGAGCTGTTTTTT.

V gene TRBV19 combines with J gene TRBJ2-5; 13 bases agree with TRBD2. CDR3 length: 15 amino acids. Per the germline V gene, CDR1 is LNHDA and CDR2 is SQIVND (reference sequence). The V gene end was trimmed by 6 bases and the J gene end by 5 bases; junction bases not matched to a gene: 6. The CDR3 region has the DNA TGTGCCAGTAGACGGACTAGCGGGGGTGGGGAGACCCAGTACTTC. Encoded protein: CASRRTSGGGETQYF.

The chain combines TRBV19 with TRBJ1-1, with D perhaps matching TRBD1 (5 bases). The CDR3 runs to 14 residues. V lost 4 bases and J lost 8, with 17 bases in between. In germline, CDR1 is LNHDA, CDR2 SQIVND (reference sequence). The CDR3 loop reads CASSTHEVKGEAFF. CDR3 DNA: TGTGCCAGTAGTACGCACGAGGTGAAGGGGGAAGCTTTCTTT.

V and J are TRBV5-1 and TRBJ2-3; D possibly corresponds to TRBD1 (6 bases). The germline V and J ends were trimmed by 1 base and 5 bases, with 17 bases remaining between them. The CDR3 length is 16 residues. Looked up from germline, CDR1 is SGHRS and CDR2 is YFSETQ. The CDR3 protein is CASSLSFRGGIDTQYF. The CDR3 coding sequence is TGCGCCAGCAGCTTGTCGTTCAGGGGTGGTATAGATACGCAGTATTTT.

This chain links TRBV2 with TRBJ2-3; TRBD2 agrees at 7 bases. The J segment lost 0 bases and the V segment lost 6 bases, leaving 6 bases of the junction unmatched. Germline CDR1 SNHLY, CDR2 FYNNEI. This CDR3 region has 15 residues. The CDR3 nucleotides are TGTGCCAGCAGAGGGGACTACCCTAGCACAGATACGCAGTATTTT. Its protein product is CASRGDYPSTDTQYF.

The rearrangement links TRBV6-1 to TRBJ2-5; 7 bases map to TRBD2. The length of the CDR3 is 13 residues. Germline CDR1 is MNHNS and CDR2 is SASEGT. With V trimmed by 3 bases and J by 5 bases, 3 bases remained unmatched. The CDR3 is CASSEGGLETQYF. The CDR3 coding sequence is TGTGCCAGCAGTGAGGGGGGGTTGGAGACCCAGTACTTC.

This clone was recorded a few times. The genes are TRBV27 and TRBJ1-1; 7 bases map to TRBD1. J lost 3 bases, V lost 5 bases, and 9 bases had no gene match. In germline, CDR1 is MNHEY, CDR2 SMNVEV (reference sequence). The CDR3 consists of 15 residues. The CDR3 DNA reads TGTGCCAGCAGTAACCGACAGGGTTATGACACTGAAGCTTTCTTT. It is translated as CASSNRQGYDTEAFF.

This clone was observed a single time. The rearrangement links TRBV27 to TRBJ1-2; possibly TRBD1 for D (5 bases). Germline loops: CDR1 MNHEY, CDR2 SMNVEV (reference sequence). The CDR3 extends over 16 amino acids. The V end was cut by 6 bases, the J end by 2 bases, with 19 bases between. The CDR3 sequence is CASRDKGAWTNYGYTF. CDR3 in DNA: TGTGCCAGCAGAGATAAAGGGGCTTGGACCAACTATGGCTACACCTTC.

The rearrangement joins TRBV27 to TRBJ2-1; tentatively, D is TRBD1 (5 bases). Germline-derived CDR1 and CDR2 are MNHEY and SMNVEV (reference sequence). Trimming shortened V by 3 bases and J by 1 base, and 10 bases separated the two germline ends. The CDR3 totals 15 residues. The CDR3 here is CASSLGLVSYNEQFF. CDR3 DNA: TGTGCCAGCAGTTTGGGGCTTGTTTCCTACAATGAGCAGTTCTTC.

The rearrangement uses TRBV15 and TRBJ2-5; a possible D gene is TRBD1 (5 bases). The CDR3 extends over 15 amino acids. V was pared by 5 bases and J by 0 bases, with 13 bases between. Germline lookup yields CDR1 LNHNV and CDR2 YYDKDF (reference sequence). CDR3 loop: CATSYENRYQETQYF. The CDR3 DNA reads TGTGCCACCAGCTACGAAAACAGGTACCAAGAGACCCAGTACTTC. Full variable domain (remainder filled in from reference TRBV15 and TRBJ2-5): DAMVIQNPRYQVTQFGKPVTLSCSQTLNHNVMYWYQQKSSQAPKLLFHYYDKDFNNEADTPDNFQSRRPNTSFCFLDIRSPGLGDTAMYLCATSYENRYQETQYFGPGTRLLVL.

J is TRBJ2-7 and V is TRBV9; D remains unclear. The CDR3 runs 13 residues. V was clipped by 1 base and J by 6 bases, with 11 bases between them. Germline V CDR1 and CDR2: SGDLS, YYNGEE. This CDR3 reads CASSVKMASEQYF. DNA of the CDR3: TGTGCCAGCAGCGTAAAGATGGCTTCCGAGCAGTACTTC.

CDR3 coding DNA: TGTGCCAGCAGCCTCCAGGGAACTGGAAACACCATATATTTT. Translation: CASSLQGTGNTIYF. The chain recombines TRBV14 with TRBJ1-3; TRBD1 is a possible D gene (5 bases). Germline V lookup: CDR1 SGHDN, CDR2 FVKESK. CDR3 length equals 14 residues. V dropped 4 bases and J dropped 2 bases, with 9 bases sitting between them.

The rearrangement uses TRBV10-3 and TRBJ1-2; D is unresolved. Deletions cut 6 bases from V and 3 bases from J, with 8 bases between. Germline CDR1 is ENHRY and CDR2 is SYGVKD. The CDR3 runs 12 residues. CDR3: CAISRGDYGYTF. CDR3 in DNA: TGTGCCATCAGCCGGGGTGACTATGGCTACACCTTC.

The V gene is TRBV7-2, the J gene TRBJ2-1; D might be TRBD2 (6 bases). V was pared by 5 bases and J by 3 bases, with 14 bases between. Per germline, CDR1 SGHTA and CDR2 FQGNSA. The CDR3 has 15 residues. CDR3 in amino acids: CASSPPGLLYNEQFF. DNA of the CDR3: TGTGCCAGCAGCCCTCCGGGACTCCTCTACAATGAGCAGTTCTTC.

This clone was recorded only once. V is TRBV9 and J is TRBJ2-2; 8 positions agree with TRBD1. There are 17 residues in the CDR3. CDR1 is SGDLS and CDR2 is YYNGEE in the germline V gene. V lost 2 bases to trimming and J lost 5 bases; unmatched junction nucleotides: 11. The CDR3 spells CASSVHSQGAWTGELFF. CDR3 nucleotide sequence: TGTGCCAGCAGCGTCCACTCCCAGGGGGCGTGGACCGGGGAGCTGTTTTTT.

The chain uses TRBV10-1 and TRBJ2-3, with 7 bases fitting TRBD1. The V and J ends lost 7 bases and 0 bases, in that order; junction bases with no gene match: 4. The CDR3 consists of 14 residues. Per germline, CDR1 WNHNN and CDR2 SYGVQD (reference sequence). CDR3 in DNA: TGCGCCAGCAAGGGGACAGTCAGCACAGATACGCAGTATTTT. This codes for CASKGTVSTDTQYF.

This chain links TRBV2 with TRBJ2-7; TRBD1 matches 9 bases. Germline-derived CDR1 and CDR2 are SNHLY and FYNNEI. CDR3 length: 15 residues. After removal of 6 bases from V and 3 bases from J, the junction contained 9 bases not matched to a gene. The CDR3 DNA follows: TGTGCCAGCAGGTTTCCCGGGACAGGGAGCTACGAGCAGTACTTC. Translated: CASRFPGTGSYEQYF.

The chain carries TRBV7-9 and TRBJ1-1; TRBD1 aligns across 8 bases. This CDR3 region has 14 residues. CDR1 is SEHNR, CDR2 FQNEAQ, per germline (reference sequence). The V gene end was trimmed by 9 bases and the J gene end by 4 bases; junction bases not matched to a gene: 10. The CDR3 protein is CASLDRGGSTEAFF. The DNA for the CDR3 is TGTGCCAGTCTAGACAGGGGTGGAAGCACTGAAGCTTTCTTT.

The chain joins TRBV27 to TRBJ2-7; TRBD2 agrees at 13 bases. Germline loops: CDR1 MNHEY, CDR2 SMNVEV (reference sequence). This CDR3 is built from 13 residues. Trimming removed 4 bases from V and 12 bases from J; junction bases left unmatched: 6. CDR3 in amino acids: CASSYPGLAGLYF. DNA of the CDR3: TGTGCCAGCAGTTACCCGGGACTAGCGGGACTGTACTTC.

The chain employs TRBV2 and TRBJ2-1, with D perhaps matching TRBD2 (5 bases). V lost 3 bases to trimming and J lost 16 bases, with 16 bases between them. CDR3 length: 12 amino acids. Germline V gene sequence: CDR1 SNHLY, CDR2 FYNNEI. CDR3 nucleotides: TGTGCCAGCAGTGAGTGGAGTGCGGGTGATTTCTTC. Translation: CASSEWSAGDFF.

The rearrangement joins TRBV10-3 to TRBJ2-2, with 14 positions matching TRBD2. This CDR3 has 19 residues. Losses at the gene ends were 7 bases for V and 0 bases for J; bases not matched to a gene: 10. Germline CDR1 is ENHRY and CDR2 is SYGVKD. CDR3 sequence: CAITEKGLAGGPNTGELFF. CDR3 bases: TGTGCCATCACCGAGAAAGGACTAGCGGGGGGTCCGAACACCGGGGAGCTGTTTTTT.

A remark on this clone: The same CDR3 is also encoded by other DNA sequences in this sample. The V and J genes are TRBV7-3 and TRBJ1-2; 8 nucleotides align to TRBD1. V lost 5 bases to trimming and J lost 2 bases; unmatched junction nucleotides: 4. From germline, CDR1 is SGHTA and CDR2 FQGTGA. This CDR3 contains 14 residues. The CDR3: CASSPGQGNYGYTF. Written as DNA, the CDR3 is TGTGCCAGCAGCCCAGGACAGGGAAACTATGGCTACACCTTC.